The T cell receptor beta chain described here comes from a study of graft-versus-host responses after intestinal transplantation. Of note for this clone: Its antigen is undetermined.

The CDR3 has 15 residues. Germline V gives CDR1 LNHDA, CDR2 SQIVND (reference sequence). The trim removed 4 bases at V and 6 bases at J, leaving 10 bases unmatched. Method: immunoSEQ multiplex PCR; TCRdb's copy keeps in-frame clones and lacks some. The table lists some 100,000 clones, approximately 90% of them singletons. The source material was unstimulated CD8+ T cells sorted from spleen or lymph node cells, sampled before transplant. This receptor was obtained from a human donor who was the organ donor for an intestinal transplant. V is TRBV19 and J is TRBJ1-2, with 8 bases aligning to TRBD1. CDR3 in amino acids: CASSTPTGALDGYTF. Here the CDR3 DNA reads TGTGCCAGTAGTACCCCGACAGGGGCCCTCGATGGCTACACCTTC.